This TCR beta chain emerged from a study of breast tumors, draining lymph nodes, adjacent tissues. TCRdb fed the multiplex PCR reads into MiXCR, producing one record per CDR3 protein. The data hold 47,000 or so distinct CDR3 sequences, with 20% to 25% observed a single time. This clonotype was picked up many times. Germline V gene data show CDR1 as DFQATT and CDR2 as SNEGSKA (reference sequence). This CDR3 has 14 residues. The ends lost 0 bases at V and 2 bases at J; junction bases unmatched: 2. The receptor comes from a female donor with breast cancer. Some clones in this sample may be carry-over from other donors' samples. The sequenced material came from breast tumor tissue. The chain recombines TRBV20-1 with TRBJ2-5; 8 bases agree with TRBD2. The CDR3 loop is CSARDGGVQETQYF. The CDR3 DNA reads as TGCAGTGCTAGAGACGGGGGGGTTCAAGAGACCCAGTACTTC.